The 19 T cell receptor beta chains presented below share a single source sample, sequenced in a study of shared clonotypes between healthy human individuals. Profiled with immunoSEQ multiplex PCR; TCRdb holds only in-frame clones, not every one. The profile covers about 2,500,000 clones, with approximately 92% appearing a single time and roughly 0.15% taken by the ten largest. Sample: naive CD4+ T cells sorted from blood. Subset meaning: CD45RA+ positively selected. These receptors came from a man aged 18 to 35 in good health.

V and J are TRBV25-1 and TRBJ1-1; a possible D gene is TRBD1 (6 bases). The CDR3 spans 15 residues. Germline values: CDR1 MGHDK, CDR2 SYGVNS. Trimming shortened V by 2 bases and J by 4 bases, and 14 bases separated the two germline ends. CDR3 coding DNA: TGTGCCAGCAGTGAACGTGGGACAAAGGGCACTGAAGCTTTCTTT. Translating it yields CASSERGTKGTEAFF.

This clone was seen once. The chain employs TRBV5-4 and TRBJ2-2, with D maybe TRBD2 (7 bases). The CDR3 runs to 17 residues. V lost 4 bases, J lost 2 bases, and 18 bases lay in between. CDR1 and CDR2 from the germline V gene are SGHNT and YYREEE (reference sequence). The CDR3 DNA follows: TGTGCCAGCAGCCCCGGGGTAGGGGGGGGCAACACCGGGGAGCTGTTTTTT. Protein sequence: CASSPGVGGGNTGELFF.

CDR3 sequence: CASSRDRSTKTQYF. The DNA for the CDR3 is TGTGCCAGCAGCCGGGACAGGAGTACCAAGACCCAGTACTTC. The chain links TRBV6-1 to TRBJ2-5, with 8 bases that match TRBD1. The germline V gene encodes CDR1 MNHNS and CDR2 SASEGT. This CDR3 is 14 amino acids long. V lost 6 bases and J lost 6; bases outside the gene matches: 9.

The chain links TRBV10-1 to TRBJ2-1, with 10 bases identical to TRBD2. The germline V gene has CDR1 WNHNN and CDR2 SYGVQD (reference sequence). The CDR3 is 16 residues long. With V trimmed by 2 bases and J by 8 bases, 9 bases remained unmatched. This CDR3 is CASSEPSLAGKHEQFF. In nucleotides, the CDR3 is TGCGCCAGCAGTGAGCCTTCACTAGCGGGGAAACATGAGCAGTTCTTC.

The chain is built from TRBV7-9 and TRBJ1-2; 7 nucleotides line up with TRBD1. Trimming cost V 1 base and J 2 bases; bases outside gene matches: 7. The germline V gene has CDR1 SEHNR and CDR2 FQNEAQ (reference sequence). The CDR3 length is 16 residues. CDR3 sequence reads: CASSLVPDRVNYGYTF. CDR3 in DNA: TGTGCCAGCAGCTTAGTCCCCGACAGGGTAAACTATGGCTACACCTTC.

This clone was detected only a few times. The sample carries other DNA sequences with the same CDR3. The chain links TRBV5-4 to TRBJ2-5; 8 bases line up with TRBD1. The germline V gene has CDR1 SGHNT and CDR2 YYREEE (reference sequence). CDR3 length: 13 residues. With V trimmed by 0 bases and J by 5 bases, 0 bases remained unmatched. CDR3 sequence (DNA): TGTGCCAGCAGCTTGGGACAGGGGGAGACCCAGTACTTC. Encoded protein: CASSLGQGETQYF. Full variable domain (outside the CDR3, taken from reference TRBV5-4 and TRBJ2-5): ETGVTQSPTHLIKTRGQQVTLRCSSQSGHNTVSWYQQALGQGPQFIFQYYREEENGRGNFPPRFSGLQFPNYSSELNVNALELDDSALYLCASSLGQGETQYFGPGTRLLVL.

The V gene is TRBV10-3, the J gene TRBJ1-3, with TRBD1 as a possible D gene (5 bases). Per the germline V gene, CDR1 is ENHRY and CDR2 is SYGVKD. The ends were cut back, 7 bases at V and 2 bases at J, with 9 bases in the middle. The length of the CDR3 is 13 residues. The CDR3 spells CAIKGTAGNTIYF. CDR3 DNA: TGTGCCATCAAGGGGACCGCTGGAAACACCATATATTTT.

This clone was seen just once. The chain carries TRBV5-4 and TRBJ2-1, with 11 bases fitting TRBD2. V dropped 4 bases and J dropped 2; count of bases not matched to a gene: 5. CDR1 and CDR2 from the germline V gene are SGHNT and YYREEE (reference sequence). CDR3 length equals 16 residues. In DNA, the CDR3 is TGTGCCAGCAGCCCCCGACTAGCGGGACCCTACAATGAGCAGTTCTTC. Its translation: CASSPRLAGPYNEQFF.

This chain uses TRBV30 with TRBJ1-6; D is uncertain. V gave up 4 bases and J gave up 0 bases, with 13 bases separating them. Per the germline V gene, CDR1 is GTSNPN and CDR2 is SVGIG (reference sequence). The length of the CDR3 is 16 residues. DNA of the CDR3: TGTGCCTGGAATAGGAGATCGGGCTCCTATAATTCACCCCTCCACTTT. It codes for CAWNRRSGSYNSPLHF.

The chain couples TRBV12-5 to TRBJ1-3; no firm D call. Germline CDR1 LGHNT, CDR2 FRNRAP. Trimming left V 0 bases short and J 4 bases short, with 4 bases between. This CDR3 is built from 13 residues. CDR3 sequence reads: CASGLVEGNTIYF. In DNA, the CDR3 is TGTGCTAGTGGTTTGGTTGAAGGAAACACCATATATTTT.

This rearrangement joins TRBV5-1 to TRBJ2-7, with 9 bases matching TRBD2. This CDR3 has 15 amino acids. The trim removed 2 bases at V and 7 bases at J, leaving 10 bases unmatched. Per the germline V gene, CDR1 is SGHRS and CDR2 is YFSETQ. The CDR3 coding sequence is TGCGCCAGCAGCTTTCTAGGTAGCGGGAGTTCAGAGCAGTACTTC. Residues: CASSFLGSGSSEQYF.

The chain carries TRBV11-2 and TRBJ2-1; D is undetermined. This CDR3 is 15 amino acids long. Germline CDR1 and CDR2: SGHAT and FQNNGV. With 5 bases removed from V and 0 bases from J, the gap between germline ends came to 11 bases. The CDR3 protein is CASSPNSGSYNEQFF. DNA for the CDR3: TGTGCCAGCAGCCCCAATTCGGGCTCCTACAATGAGCAGTTCTTC.

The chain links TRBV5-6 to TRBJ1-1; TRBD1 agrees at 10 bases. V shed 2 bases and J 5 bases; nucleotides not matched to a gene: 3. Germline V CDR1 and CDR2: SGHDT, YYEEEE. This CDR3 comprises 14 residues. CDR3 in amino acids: CASSFRQGATEAFF. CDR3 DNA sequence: TGTGCCAGCAGCTTCCGACAGGGGGCGACTGAAGCTTTCTTT.

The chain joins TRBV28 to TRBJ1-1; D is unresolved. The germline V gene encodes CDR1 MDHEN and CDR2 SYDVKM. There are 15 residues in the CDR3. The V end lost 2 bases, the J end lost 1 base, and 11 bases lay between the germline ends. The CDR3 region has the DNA TGTGCCAGCAGTTTAATAAGGACTGCGAACACTGAAGCTTTCTTT. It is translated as CASSLIRTANTEAFF.

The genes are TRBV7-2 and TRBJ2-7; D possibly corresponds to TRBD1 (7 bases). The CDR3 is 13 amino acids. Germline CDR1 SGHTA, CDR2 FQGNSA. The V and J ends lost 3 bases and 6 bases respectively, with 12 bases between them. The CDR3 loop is CASSFHRGGEQYF. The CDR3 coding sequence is TGTGCCAGCAGCTTCCACAGGGGAGGCGAGCAGTACTTC.

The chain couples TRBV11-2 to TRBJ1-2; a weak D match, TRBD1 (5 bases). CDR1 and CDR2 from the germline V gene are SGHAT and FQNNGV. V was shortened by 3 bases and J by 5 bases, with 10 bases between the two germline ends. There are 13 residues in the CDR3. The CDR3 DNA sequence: TGTGCCAGCAGCTTCGGGGACCTTTATGGCTACACCTTC. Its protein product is CASSFGDLYGYTF. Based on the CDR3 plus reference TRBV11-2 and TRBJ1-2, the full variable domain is EAGVAQSPRYKIIEKRQSVAFWCNPISGHATLYWYQQILGQGPKLLIQFQNNGVVDDSQLPKDRFSAERLKGVDSTLKIQPAKLEDSAVYLCASSFGDLYGYTFGSGTRLTVV.

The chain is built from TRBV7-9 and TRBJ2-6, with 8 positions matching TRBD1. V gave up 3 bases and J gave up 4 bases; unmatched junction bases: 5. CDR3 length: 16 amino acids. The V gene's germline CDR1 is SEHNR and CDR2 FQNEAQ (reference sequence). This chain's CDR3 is CASSLTGAGGANVLTF. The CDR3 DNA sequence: TGTGCCAGCAGCTTGACAGGGGCGGGAGGGGCCAACGTCCTGACTTTC.

Here the CDR3 reads CATSGTGTSRYEQYF. In nucleotides, the CDR3 is TGTGCCACCAGCGGAACCGGGACTAGCAGGTACGAGCAGTACTTC. This rearrangement joins TRBV15 to TRBJ2-7, with 9 bases lining up with TRBD2. CDR3 length equals 15 residues. In germline, CDR1 is LNHNV, CDR2 YYDKDF (reference sequence). V shed 5 bases, J shed 4 bases, and the junction held 9 bases outside the gene matches.

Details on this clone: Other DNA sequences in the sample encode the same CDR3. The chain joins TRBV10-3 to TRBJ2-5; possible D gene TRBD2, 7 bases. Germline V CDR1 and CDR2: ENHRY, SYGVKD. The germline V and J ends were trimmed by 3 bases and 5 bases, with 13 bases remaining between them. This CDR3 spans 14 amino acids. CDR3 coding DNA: TGTGCCATCAGTGATGGAGGGGGGGCTGAGACCCAGTACTTC. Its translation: CAISDGGGAETQYF.